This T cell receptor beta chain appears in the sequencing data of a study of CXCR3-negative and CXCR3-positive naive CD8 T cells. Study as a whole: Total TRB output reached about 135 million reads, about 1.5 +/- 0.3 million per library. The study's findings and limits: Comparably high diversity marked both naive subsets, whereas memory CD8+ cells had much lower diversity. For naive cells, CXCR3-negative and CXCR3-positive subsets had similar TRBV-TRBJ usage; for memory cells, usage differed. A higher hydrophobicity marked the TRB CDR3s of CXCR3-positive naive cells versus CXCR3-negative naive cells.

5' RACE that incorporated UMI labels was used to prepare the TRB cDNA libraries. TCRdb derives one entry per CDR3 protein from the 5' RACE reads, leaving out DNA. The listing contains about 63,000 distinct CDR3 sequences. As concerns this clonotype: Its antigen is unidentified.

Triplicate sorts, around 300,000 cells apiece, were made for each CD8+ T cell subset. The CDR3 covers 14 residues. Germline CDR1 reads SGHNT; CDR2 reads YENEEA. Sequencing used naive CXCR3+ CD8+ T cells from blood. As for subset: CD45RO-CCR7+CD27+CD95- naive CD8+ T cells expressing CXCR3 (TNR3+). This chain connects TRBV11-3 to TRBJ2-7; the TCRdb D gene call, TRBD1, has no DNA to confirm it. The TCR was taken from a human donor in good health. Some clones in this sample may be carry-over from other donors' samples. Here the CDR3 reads CASSSRDGAYEQYF. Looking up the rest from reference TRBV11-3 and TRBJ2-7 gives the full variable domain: EAGVVQSPRYKIIEKKQPVAFWCNPISGHNTLYWYLQNLGQGPELLIRYENEEAVDDSQLPKDRFSAERLKGVDSTLKIQPAELGDSAVYLCASSSRDGAYEQYFGPGTRLTVT.